This passage covers 25 T cell receptor beta chains from one sample sequenced in a study of human CD8 memory T cell subsets. UMI-labeled 5' RACE produced the TCR beta libraries. From its re-call of the 5' RACE reads, TCRdb lists each CDR3 protein once, without DNA. The sample totals 6,500 to 8,000 distinct CDR3 sequences. Sequenced sample: CD8+ T cells from PBMCs. The receptors derive from a human donor in good health.

The chain combines TRBV2 with TRBJ2-1. The CDR3 is made up of 13 amino acids. CDR1 SNHLY and CDR2 FYNNEI come from the germline V gene. CDR3 in amino acids: CASSEDPDNEQFF.

CDR3 sequence: CASSGGPYEQYF. V gene TRBV11-2 combines with J gene TRBJ2-7. CDR1 is SGHAT, CDR2 FQNNGV, per germline. The CDR3 loop spans 12 amino acids. The full variable domain, rest sourced from reference TRBV11-2 and TRBJ2-7, is EAGVAQSPRYKIIEKRQSVAFWCNPISGHATLYWYQQILGQGPKLLIQFQNNGVVDDSQLPKDRFSAERLKGVDSTLKIQPAKLEDSAVYLCASSGGPYEQYFGPGTRLTVT.

The genes are TRBV7-3 and TRBJ2-1; with no DNA, the TCRdb D assignment of TRBD2 cannot be verified. This CDR3 spans 15 amino acids. Germline loops: CDR1 SGHTA, CDR2 FQGTGA. The CDR3 loop is CASSLDGTYSLEQFF.

The rearrangement links TRBV18 to TRBJ2-3; with no DNA, the TCRdb D assignment of TRBD2 cannot be verified. Per germline, CDR1 KGHSH and CDR2 LQKENI. This CDR3 contains 16 residues. The CDR3: CASSPPHPSPTDTQYF.

This rearrangement joins TRBV19 to TRBJ1-5. The CDR3 is 14 residues long. The germline gives CDR1 LNHDA, CDR2 SQIVND (reference sequence). This CDR3 is CASCNFEGYQPQHF.

The gene calls are TRBV5-1 and TRBJ2-3. The CDR3 sequence is 15 residues long. Germline V gene data show CDR1 as SGHRS and CDR2 as YFSETQ. The CDR3 spells CASSFRRTSTDTQYF.

The chain employs TRBV5-4 and TRBJ1-2; TCRdb's D call of TRBD1 is untestable without DNA. The CDR3 consists of 12 residues. The germline V gene encodes CDR1 SGHNT and CDR2 YYREEE (reference sequence). CDR3: CASTKGAYGYTF.

V usage is TRBV4-2 and J usage is TRBJ2-3. Looked up from germline, CDR1 is LGHNA and CDR2 is YNFKEQ. This CDR3 spans 18 amino acids. CDR3: CASSQEITWRANTDTQYF.

By frequency, this clonotype registers medium-sized. The chain combines TRBV9 with TRBJ1-3; TCRdb names TRBD1, which stays unverified in the absence of DNA. Germline CDR1 is SGDLS and CDR2 is YYNGEE. The CDR3 has 15 amino acids. CDR3: CASSSHGTDGNTIYF.

The CDR3 is CASSPQGAFYNEQFF. The genes are TRBV3-1 and TRBJ2-1; the D call from TCRdb, TRBD1, cannot be confirmed without DNA. The germline V gene has CDR1 LGHDT and CDR2 YNNKEL (reference sequence). The CDR3 loop spans 15 amino acids.

This rearrangement joins TRBV5-1 to TRBJ2-6; TCRdb outputs TRBD1, but without DNA this stays unchecked. In germline, CDR1 is SGHRS, CDR2 YFSETQ. CDR3 length: 17 amino acids. The CDR3: CASSTARGAIEANVLTF. The variable domain in full, completed from reference TRBV5-1 and TRBJ2-6, reads KAGVTQTPRYLIKTRGQQVTLSCSPISGHRSVSWYQQTPGQGLQFLFEYFSETQRNKGNFPGRFSGRQFSNSRSEMNVSTLELGDSALYLCASSTARGAIEANVLTFGAGSRLTVL.

This rearrangement joins TRBV30 to TRBJ1-2. Germline loops: CDR1 GTSNPN, CDR2 SVGIG (reference sequence). This CDR3 contains 12 residues. The CDR3 spells CAWIDGLGMETF.

This clonotype is classed as medium-sized by frequency. V gene TRBV20-1 combines with J gene TRBJ1-3. The CDR3 sequence is 17 residues long. Germline V gene sequence: CDR1 DFQATT, CDR2 SNEGSKA (reference sequence). CDR3 amino acids: CSARGTLTQGSGNTIYF.

V gene TRBV10-3 combines with J gene TRBJ2-5; the D gene TCRdb calls, TRBD1, cannot be checked with no DNA. In germline, CDR1 is ENHRY, CDR2 SYGVKD. The CDR3 extends over 14 amino acids. CDR3 in amino acids: CAISGDMGEGTQYF.

The chain employs TRBV7-8 and TRBJ2-5; TCRdb lists TRBD2, though no DNA is available to test this call. Germline CDR1 reads SGHVS; CDR2 reads FQNEAQ. The CDR3 has 15 residues. The CDR3 protein is CASSSLAGGPKTQYF.

This chain links TRBV5-5 with TRBJ2-7. This CDR3 region has 12 residues. The germline gives CDR1 SGHKS, CDR2 YYEKEE (reference sequence). CDR3: CASSLDLYEQYF.

V is TRBV21-1 and J is TRBJ1-5; TCRdb gives TRBD1 as the D gene, but with no DNA this cannot be confirmed. TRBV21-1 is described as a pseudogene. This CDR3 has 17 amino acids. CDR3 amino acids: CASSKGNRDRSNQPQHF.

J is TRBJ2-3 and V is TRBV27; TCRdb designates TRBD1, a call that cannot be tested without DNA. Germline CDR1 is MNHEY and CDR2 is SMNVEV (reference sequence). The CDR3 is 15 residues long. The CDR3 sequence is CASSSLDRGTDTQYF.

This chain connects TRBV11-3 to TRBJ1-6; TCRdb's D call of TRBD1 is untestable without DNA. Germline V gives CDR1 SGHNT, CDR2 YENEEA. The CDR3 length is 20 residues. Here the CDR3 reads CASSLDQYDRFSSYNSPLHF. Combining the CDR3 with reference TRBV11-3 and TRBJ1-6 gives the whole variable domain EAGVVQSPRYKIIEKKQPVAFWCNPISGHNTLYWYLQNLGQGPELLIRYENEEAVDDSQLPKDRFSAERLKGVDSTLKIQPAELGDSAVYLCASSLDQYDRFSSYNSPLHFGNGTRLTVT.

The J gene is TRBJ2-1, the V gene TRBV9. The V gene's germline CDR1 is SGDLS and CDR2 YYNGEE. This CDR3 has 16 amino acids. CDR3 region: CASSVEGGRSYNEQFF.

This chain links TRBV7-3 with TRBJ1-1; there is no DNA to check the TCRdb D call of TRBD1. Per the germline V gene, CDR1 is SGHTA and CDR2 is FQGTGA. CDR3 length: 14 residues. CDR3 in amino acids: CASSLGGPFNEAFF.

V gene TRBV6-6 combines with J gene TRBJ2-7; TCRdb outputs TRBD1, but without DNA this stays unchecked. The CDR3 runs 14 residues. Germline V gene lookup returns CDR1 MNHNY and CDR2 SVGAGI (reference sequence). The CDR3 reads CASSPRDRTYEQYF.

The chain uses TRBV28 and TRBJ2-3. Germline V lookup: CDR1 MDHEN, CDR2 SYDVKM. The length of the CDR3 is 15 residues. The CDR3 protein is CASSLSSDETDTQYF. Complete variable domain (other parts from reference TRBV28 and TRBJ2-3): DVKVTQSSRYLVKRTGEKVFLECVQDMDHENMFWYRQDPGLGLRLIYFSYDVKMKEKGDIPEGYSVSREKKERFSLILESASTNQTSMYLCASSLSSDETDTQYFGPGTRLTVL.

The J gene is TRBJ2-7, the V gene TRBV7-9; as DNA is missing, the TRBD2 call by TCRdb cannot be tested. Looked up from germline, CDR1 is SEHNR and CDR2 is FQNEAQ (reference sequence). The CDR3 runs 18 residues. CDR3 sequence: CASSLVSSGTSGNYEQYF.

This clonotype is medium-sized by frequency. The chain recombines TRBV20-1 with TRBJ2-4. Germline values: CDR1 DFQATT, CDR2 SNEGSKA (reference sequence). This CDR3 comprises 14 residues. CDR3 protein: CSARLALVKNIQYF.